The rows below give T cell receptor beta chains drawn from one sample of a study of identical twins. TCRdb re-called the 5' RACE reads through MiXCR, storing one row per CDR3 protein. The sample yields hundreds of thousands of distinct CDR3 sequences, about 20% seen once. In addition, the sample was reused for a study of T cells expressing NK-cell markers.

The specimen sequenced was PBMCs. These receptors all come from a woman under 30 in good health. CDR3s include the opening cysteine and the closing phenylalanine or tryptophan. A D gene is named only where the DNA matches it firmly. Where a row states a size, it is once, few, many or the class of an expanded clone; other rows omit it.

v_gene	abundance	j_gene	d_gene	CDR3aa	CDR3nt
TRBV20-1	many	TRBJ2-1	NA	CSALGGGDNEQFF	TGCAGTGCTTTGGGGGGAGGCGACAATGAGCAGTTCTTC
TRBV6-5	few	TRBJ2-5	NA	CASSYVGTQETQYF	TGTGCCAGCAGTTACGTGGGGACTCAAGAGACCCAGTACTTC
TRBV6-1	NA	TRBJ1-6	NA	CASSSFGPTYNSPLHF	TGTGCCAGCAGCTCGTTCGGACCAACCTATAATTCACCCCTCCACTTT
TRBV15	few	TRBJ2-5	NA	CATSRDQLIGGTQYF	TGTGCCACCAGCAGAGATCAGCTTATAGGTGGGACCCAGTACTTC
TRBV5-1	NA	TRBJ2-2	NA	CASGQTVNTGELFF	TGCGCCAGCGGACAGACGGTGAACACCGGGGAGCTGTTTTTT
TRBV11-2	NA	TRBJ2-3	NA	CASSITTGTDTQYF	TGTGCCAGCAGTATAACGACGGGCACAGATACGCAGTATTTT
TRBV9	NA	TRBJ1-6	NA	CASSDRVGNSPLHF	TGTGCCAGCAGCGACAGGGTGGGGAATTCACCCCTCCACTTT
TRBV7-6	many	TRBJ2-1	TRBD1	CASSLVPQGPNNEQFF	TGTGCCAGCAGCTTAGTCCCACAGGGGCCAAACAATGAGCAGTTCTTC
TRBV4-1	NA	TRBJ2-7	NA	CASSQGTRADSYEQYF	TGCGCCAGCAGCCAAGGGACAAGGGCGGACTCCTACGAGCAGTACTTC
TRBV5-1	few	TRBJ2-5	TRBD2	CASSLELAGAGGETQYF	TGCGCCAGCAGCTTGGAACTAGCGGGGGCGGGTGGAGAGACCCAGTACTTC
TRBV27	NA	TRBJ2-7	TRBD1	CASSRGPWEQYF	TGTGCCAGCAGTAGGGGGCCGTGGGAGCAGTACTTC
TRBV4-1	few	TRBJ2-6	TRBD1	CASSQNSQGTEHFHSGANVLTF	TGCGCCAGCAGCCAAAACTCACAGGGGACAGAACACTTTCACTCTGGGGCCAACGTCCTGACTTTC
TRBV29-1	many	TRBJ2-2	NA	CSVRDGNTGELFF	TGCAGCGTACGGGACGGTAACACCGGGGAGCTGTTTTTT
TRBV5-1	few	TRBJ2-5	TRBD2	CASSLRGLAGDLQETQYF	TGCGCCAGCAGCTTGCGGGGTCTAGCGGGGGACCTGCAAGAGACCCAGTACTTC
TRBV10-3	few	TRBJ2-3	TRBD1	CAIRIGTDTDTQYF	TGTGCCATCAGAATCGGGACAGACACAGATACGCAGTATTTT
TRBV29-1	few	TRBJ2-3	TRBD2	CSDTGTKARDTQYF	TGCAGCGACACCGGGACTAAAGCTAGAGATACGCAGTATTTT
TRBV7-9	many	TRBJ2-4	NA	CASSLQNIQYF	TGTGCCAGCTCCCTTCAAAACATTCAGTACTTC
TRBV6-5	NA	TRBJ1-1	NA	CASSYSRSSEAFF	TGTGCCAGCAGTTACTCGAGGTCGTCTGAAGCTTTCTTT
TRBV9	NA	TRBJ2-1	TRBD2	CASSVGTSGSHEQFF	TGTGCCAGCAGCGTAGGGACTAGCGGGAGCCATGAGCAGTTCTTC
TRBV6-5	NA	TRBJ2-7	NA	CASSFYGHTKRYEQYF	TGTGCCAGCAGTTTCTACGGACACACTAAACGCTACGAGCAGTACTTC
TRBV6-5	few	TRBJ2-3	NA	CASSYRAYAASTDTQYF	TGTGCCAGCAGTTACCGTGCTTATGCAGCTAGCACAGATACGCAGTATTTT
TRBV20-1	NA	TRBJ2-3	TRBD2	CSATPSGRMNTQYF	TGCAGTGCTACCCCCAGCGGGAGGATGAATACGCAGTATTTT
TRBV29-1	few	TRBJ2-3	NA	CSVERAASTDTQYF	TGCAGCGTTGAACGGGCTGCTAGCACAGATACGCAGTATTTT
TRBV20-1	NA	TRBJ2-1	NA	CSARVRRGPYNEQFF	TGCAGTGCTAGAGTAAGGAGAGGACCCTACAATGAGCAGTTCTTC
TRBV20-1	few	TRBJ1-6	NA	CSARALGGSPLHF	TGCAGTGCGCGGGCCCTCGGCGGTTCACCCCTCCACTTT
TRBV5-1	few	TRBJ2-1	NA	CASSLGSRGNEQFF	TGCGCCAGCAGCTTAGGCTCCCGGGGAAATGAGCAGTTCTTC
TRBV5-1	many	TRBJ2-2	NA	CASSLNSGELFF	TGCGCCAGCAGCTTAAATTCCGGGGAGCTGTTTTTT
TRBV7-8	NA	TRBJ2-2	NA	CASSYRHGGSGELFF	TGTGCCAGCAGCTATCGACATGGTGGTTCCGGGGAGCTGTTTTTT
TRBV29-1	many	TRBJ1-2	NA	CSASGIYGYTF	TGCAGCGCCTCAGGGATCTATGGCTACACCTTC
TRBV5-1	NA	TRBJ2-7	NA	CASSSDRNPYEQYF	TGCGCCAGCAGCTCTGATCGAAACCCCTACGAGCAGTACTTC
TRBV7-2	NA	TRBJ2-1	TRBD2	CASSLAGLAIYNEQFF	TGTGCCAGCAGCTTAGCGGGACTAGCCATTTACAATGAGCAGTTCTTC
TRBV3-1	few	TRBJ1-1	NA	CASTLTGRAEAFF	TGTGCCAGCACCCTAACGGGCCGAGCTGAAGCTTTCTTT
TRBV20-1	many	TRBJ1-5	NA	CSANQPQHF	TGCAGTGCGAACCAGCCCCAGCATTTT
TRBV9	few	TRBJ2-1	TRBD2	CASSASGGNSYNEQFF	TGTGCCAGCAGTGCCAGCGGGGGGAATTCCTACAATGAGCAGTTCTTC
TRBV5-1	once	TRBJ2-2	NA	CASTSIPIQGSGTGELFF	TGCGCCAGCACCTCTATTCCTATCCAGGGTTCGGGCACCGGGGAGCTGTTTTTT
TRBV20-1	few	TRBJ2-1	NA	CSASGAGAPVGEQFF	TGCAGTGCTAGTGGGGCAGGGGCCCCGGTGGGTGAGCAGTTCTTC
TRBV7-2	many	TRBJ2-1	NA	CASSLEGIGYNEQFF	TGTGCCAGCAGCTTAGAAGGGATCGGTTACAATGAGCAGTTCTTC
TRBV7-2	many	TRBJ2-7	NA	CASSDSGLSYEQYF	TGTGCCAGCAGCGATAGCGGACTCTCCTACGAGCAGTACTTC
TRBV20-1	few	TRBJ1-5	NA	CSASRHSDQPQHF	TGCAGTGCTAGCCGACACTCGGATCAGCCCCAGCATTTT
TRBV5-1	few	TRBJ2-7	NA	CASSLDPSVFYEQYF	TGCGCCAGCAGCTTGGATCCTAGCGTTTTCTACGAGCAGTACTTC
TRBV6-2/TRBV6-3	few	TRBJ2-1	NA	CASSYSTFTEQFF	TGTGCCAGCAGTTACTCGACCTTTACTGAGCAGTTCTTC
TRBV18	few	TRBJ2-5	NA	CASSPPGSSRETQYF	TGTGCCAGCTCCCCCCCGGGGAGCTCCCGGGAGACCCAGTACTTC
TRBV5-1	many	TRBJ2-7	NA	CASSLDGFVNEQYF	TGCGCCAGCAGCTTAGATGGGTTCGTGAACGAGCAGTACTTC
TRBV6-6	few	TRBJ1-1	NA	CASGIDTAGEAFF	TGTGCCAGCGGGATTGACACGGCAGGTGAAGCTTTCTTT
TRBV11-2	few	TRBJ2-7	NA	CASSHGLEQYF	TGTGCCAGCAGTCATGGTCTCGAGCAGTACTTC
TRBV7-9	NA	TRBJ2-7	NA	CASSPEWGGKYF	TGTGCCAGCAGCCCCGAGTGGGGGGGCAAGTACTTC
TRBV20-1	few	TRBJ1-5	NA	CSARSSGNSNQPQHF	TGCAGTGCTAGGTCGTCGGGGAATAGCAATCAGCCCCAGCATTTT
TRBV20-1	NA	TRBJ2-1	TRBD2	CSARRPGLAGVEFF	TGCAGTGCAAGACGCCCGGGACTAGCGGGAGTGGAGTTCTTC
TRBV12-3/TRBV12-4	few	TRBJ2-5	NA	CASGQYQETQYF	TGTGCCAGCGGCCAGTACCAAGAGACCCAGTACTTC
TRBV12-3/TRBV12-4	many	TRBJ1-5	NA	CASSSWGYSQPQHF	TGTGCCAGCTCGTCCTGGGGGTATAGTCAGCCCCAGCATTTT
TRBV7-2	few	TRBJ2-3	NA	CASSLGGILSTDTQYF	TGTGCCAGCAGCTTAGGTGGGATCCTTAGCACAGATACGCAGTATTTT
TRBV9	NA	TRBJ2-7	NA	CASSVGAAYEQYF	TGTGCCAGCAGCGTAGGGGCAGCCTACGAGCAGTACTTC
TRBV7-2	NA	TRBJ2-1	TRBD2	CASSLAGVGGLYNEQFF	TGTGCCAGCAGCTTAGCGGGGGTGGGAGGGCTGTACAATGAGCAGTTCTTC
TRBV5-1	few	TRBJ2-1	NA	CASSLDGRSSYNEQFF	TGCGCCAGCAGCTTGGATGGCAGAAGCTCCTACAATGAGCAGTTCTTC